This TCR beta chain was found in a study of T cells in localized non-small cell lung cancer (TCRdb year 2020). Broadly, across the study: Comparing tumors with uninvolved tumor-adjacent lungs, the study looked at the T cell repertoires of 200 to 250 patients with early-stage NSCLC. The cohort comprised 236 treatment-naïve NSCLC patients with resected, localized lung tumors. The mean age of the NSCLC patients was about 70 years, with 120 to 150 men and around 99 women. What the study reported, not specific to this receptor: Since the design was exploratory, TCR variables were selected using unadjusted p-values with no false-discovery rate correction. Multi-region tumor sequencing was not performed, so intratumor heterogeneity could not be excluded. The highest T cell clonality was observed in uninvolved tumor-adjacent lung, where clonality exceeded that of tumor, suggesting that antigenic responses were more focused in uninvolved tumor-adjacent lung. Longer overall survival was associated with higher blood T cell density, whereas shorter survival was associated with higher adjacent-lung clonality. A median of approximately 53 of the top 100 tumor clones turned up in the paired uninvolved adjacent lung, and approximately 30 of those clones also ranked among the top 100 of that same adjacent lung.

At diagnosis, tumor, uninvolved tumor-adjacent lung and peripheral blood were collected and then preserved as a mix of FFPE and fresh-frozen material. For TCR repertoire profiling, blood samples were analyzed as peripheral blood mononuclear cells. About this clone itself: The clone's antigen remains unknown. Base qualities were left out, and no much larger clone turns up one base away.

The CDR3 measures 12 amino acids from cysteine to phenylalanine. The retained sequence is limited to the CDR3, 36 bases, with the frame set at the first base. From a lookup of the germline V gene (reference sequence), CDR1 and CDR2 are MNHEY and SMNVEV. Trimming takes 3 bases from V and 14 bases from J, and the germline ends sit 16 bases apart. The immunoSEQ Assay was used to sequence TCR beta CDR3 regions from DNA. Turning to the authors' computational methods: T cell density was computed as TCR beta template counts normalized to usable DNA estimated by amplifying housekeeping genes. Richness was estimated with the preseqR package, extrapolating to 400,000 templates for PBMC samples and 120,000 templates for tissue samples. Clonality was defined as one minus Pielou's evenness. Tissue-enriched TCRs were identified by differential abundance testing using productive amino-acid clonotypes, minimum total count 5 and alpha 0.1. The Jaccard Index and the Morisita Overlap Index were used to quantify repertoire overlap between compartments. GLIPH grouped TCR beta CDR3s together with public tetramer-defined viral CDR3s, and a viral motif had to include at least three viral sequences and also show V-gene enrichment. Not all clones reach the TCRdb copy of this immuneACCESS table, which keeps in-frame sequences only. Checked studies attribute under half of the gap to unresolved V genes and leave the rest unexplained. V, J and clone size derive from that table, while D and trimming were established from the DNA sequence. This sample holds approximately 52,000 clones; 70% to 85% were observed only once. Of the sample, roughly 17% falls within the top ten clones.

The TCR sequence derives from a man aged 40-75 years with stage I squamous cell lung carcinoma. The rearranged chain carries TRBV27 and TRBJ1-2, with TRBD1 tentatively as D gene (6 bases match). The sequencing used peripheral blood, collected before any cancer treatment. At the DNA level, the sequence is TGTGCCAGCAGTTTTATGGGGGGGCTATGGACCTTC. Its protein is CASSFMGGLWTF.